This entry lists 5 T cell receptor beta chains sequenced from one sample in a study of siplizumab effects on memory and regulatory T cells (dated by TCRdb to between 2019 and 2020). Libraries were prepared through the immunoSEQ multiplex PCR assay. The clones in this table, taken by TCRdb from immuneACCESS, are in-frame only. Not every clone is retained; where verified, under half of the shortfall comes from an unresolved V gene, and the cause of the rest is unknown. The sample records about 72,000 clones, 91% of which are singletons. Of the sample, roughly 29% falls within the top ten clones. The sequencing input was CD8+ T cells sorted from blood. The receptors come from a human donor in good health.

The chain links TRBV4-1 to TRBJ1-2; 9 bases line up with TRBD1. Losses at the gene ends were 6 bases for V and 8 bases for J; bases not matched to a gene: 10. This CDR3 region has 14 residues. The germline V gene has CDR1 MGHRA and CDR2 YSYEKL. CDR3 region: CASSPGTGILGYTF. The CDR3 DNA reads TGCGCCAGCAGTCCCGGGACAGGGATTTTAGGCTACACCTTC.

This rearrangement joins TRBV19 to TRBJ2-1; D perhaps matches TRBD1 (5 bases). Trimming removed 5 bases from V and 6 bases from J, with 8 bases in between. CDR3 length: 12 amino acids. The germline V gene encodes CDR1 LNHDA and CDR2 SQIVND (reference sequence). The CDR3 sequence: CASSFDSNEQFF. The DNA for the CDR3 is TGTGCCAGTAGTTTCGACAGCAATGAGCAGTTCTTC.

The V gene is TRBV10-3, the J gene TRBJ2-2, with D hard to call. Germline CDR1 and CDR2: ENHRY and SYGVKD. V lost 3 bases and J lost 4, with 3 bases in between. The CDR3 runs to 12 residues. CDR3 region: CAISDSTGELFF. The CDR3 region has the DNA TGTGCCATCAGTGACAGCACCGGGGAGCTGTTTTTT.

V gene TRBV4-2 combines with J gene TRBJ2-7; 10 bases are a match to TRBD1. Germline V lookup: CDR1 LGHNA, CDR2 YNFKEQ. Losses at the gene ends were 4 bases for V and 3 bases for J; bases not matched to a gene: 6. This CDR3 has 15 residues. The CDR3 region has the DNA TGTGCCAGCAGCCCTACTGGGACAGGGGACTACGAGCAGTACTTC. Translated, it gives CASSPTGTGDYEQYF.

The table lists this clone with a count of one. The rearrangement joins TRBV4-2 to TRBJ2-3; D is tentatively TRBD1 or TRBD2 (5 bases each). From germline, CDR1 is LGHNA and CDR2 YNFKEQ. Trimming left V 6 bases short and J 4 bases short, with 17 bases between. This CDR3 contains 15 residues. The CDR3 loop reads CASSGFGGVADTQYF. The CDR3, as DNA: TGTGCCAGCAGTGGGTTTGGGGGAGTGGCAGATACGCAGTATTTT.